This T cell receptor beta chain is from a study of T cell changes during pregnancy in multiple sclerosis. Some clones are missing from TCRdb's copy, which holds only in-frame ones; the method was immunoSEQ multiplex PCR. The sample contains 95,000 to 100,000 clones, 91% of which appear only once. With V trimmed by 6 bases and J by 3 bases, 5 bases remained unmatched. The CDR3 extends over 15 amino acids. CDR1 MNHNS and CDR2 SASEGT come from the germline V gene. The receptor's source is a female donor with multiple sclerosis, enrolled in a pregnancy study. Here the sequenced sample was peripheral blood, taken in the second trimester of pregnancy. This chain joins TRBV6-1 and TRBJ1-5, with 10 bases fitting TRBD1. This CDR3 is CASSSGTGVNQPQHF. DNA for the CDR3: TGTGCCAGCAGCTCCGGGACAGGGGTCAATCAGCCCCAGCATTTT.